This T cell receptor (beta chain) was profiled in a study of breast tumors, draining lymph nodes, adjacent tissues. Study observations and caveats: Findings are consistent with lymph node origin and intratumoral expansion of most tumor T cells. Data only fit, rather than demonstrated, lymph node origin of most tumor T cells. Tumor repertoires ranked between lymph nodes and nontumor tissue in diversity, with V and J gene preferences.

In this sample, this clonotype turned up many times. The antigen is not known. Germline V CDR1 and CDR2: DFQATT, SNEGSKA (reference sequence). Losses at the gene ends were 3 bases for V and 12 bases for J; bases not matched to a gene: 5. There are 12 residues in the CDR3. Using its own MiXCR run on the multiplex PCR reads, TCRdb lists one record per CDR3 protein. This table holds 20,000 to 30,000 distinct CDR3 sequences, roughly a quarter found once. This clonotype originated in a female donor with breast cancer. Some clones in this sample may be carry-over from other donors' samples. Sequences were obtained from breast tumor tissue. The V and J genes are TRBV20-1 and TRBJ2-1, with TRBD2 identical over 10 bases. The CDR3 coding sequence is TGCAGTGCTAGTGGGCTAGCGGGAGTGCAGTTCTTC. Amino acid sequence: CSASGLAGVQFF.